What follows are 9 T cell receptor beta chains derived from one specimen sequenced in a study of blood T cell repertoires in COVID-19. The table came from immunoSEQ multiplex PCR; TCRdb's copy has only in-frame clones and leaves some out. Of 150,000 to 200,000 clones detected, around 92% appear once; the ten largest clones hold around 8%. Sequencing input: PBMCs or T cells enriched from blood (not recorded which). The receptors come from a woman aged 18-29 years who had recovered from COVID-19.

This clone was seen at least ten times. The rearrangement uses TRBV6-5 and TRBJ2-2; 11 nucleotides align to TRBD1. The J segment lost 6 bases and the V segment lost 3 bases, leaving 6 bases of the junction unmatched. CDR3 length equals 16 residues. CDR1 MNHEY and CDR2 SVGAGI come from the germline V gene. The chain's CDR3 is CASSYLPGQGAGELFF. CDR3 DNA: TGTGCCAGCAGTTATTTACCGGGACAGGGGGCCGGGGAGCTGTTTTTT.

The gene calls are TRBV27 and TRBJ1-2; D ambiguous. The CDR3 contains 14 residues. CDR1 is MNHEY, CDR2 SMNVEV, per germline (reference sequence). Trimming removed 5 bases at V and 8 bases at J, with 18 bases between. The chain's CDR3 is CASSPPGPGGGYTF. CDR3 nucleotide sequence: TGTGCCAGCAGTCCCCCGGGCCCTGGAGGCGGCTACACCTTC.

The CDR3 DNA is TGTGCCAGCAGCGCAAGACAGGGGTCAGAGTATGGCTACACCTTC. Encoded protein: CASSARQGSEYGYTF. The V call is TRBV9, the J call TRBJ1-2; the match to TRBD1 covers 8 bases. The length of the CDR3 is 15 residues. Germline CDR1 and CDR2: SGDLS and YYNGEE. J gave up 5 bases and V 3 bases, and 9 bases lay outside the gene matches.

The rearrangement joins TRBV11-2 to TRBJ1-6, with D maybe TRBD1 (5 bases). There are 15 residues in the CDR3. Germline V CDR1 and CDR2: SGHAT, FQNNGV. Deletions cut 6 bases from V and 3 bases from J, with 12 bases between. CDR3 nucleotides: TGTGCCAGCAGAAGGGGCGAGAGCTATAATTCACCCCTCCACTTT. Translating gives CASRRGESYNSPLHF.

V and J are TRBV10-2 and TRBJ2-7; 10 bases line up with TRBD2. Germline V lookup: CDR1 WSHSY, CDR2 SAAADI. The CDR3 is 14 amino acids. The trim removed 5 bases at V and 1 base at J, leaving 2 bases unmatched. CDR3 loop: CASSQLAGSYEQYF. Written as DNA, the CDR3 is TGCGCCAGCAGTCAACTAGCGGGGTCCTACGAGCAGTACTTC.

This chain joins TRBV4-2 and TRBJ2-7, with 8 bases lining up with TRBD2. The V segment lost 0 bases and the J segment 7 bases; nucleotides outside the gene matches: 11. Germline V gene data show CDR1 as LGHNA and CDR2 as YNFKEQ. The CDR3 is 16 residues long. The CDR3 region has the DNA TGTGCCAGCAGCCAAGATTGGGCGGGGGGTCTGTTGGAGCAGTACTTC. It encodes CASSQDWAGGLLEQYF.

V gene TRBV5-1 combines with J gene TRBJ1-1, with a possible D match to TRBD1 (5 bases). The ends were cut back, 0 bases at V and 0 bases at J, with 15 bases in the middle. The CDR3 extends over 17 amino acids. The V gene's germline CDR1 is SGHRS and CDR2 YFSETQ. CDR3: CASSLAAGSTMNTEAFF. The CDR3 DNA follows: TGCGCCAGCAGCTTGGCGGCAGGGTCCACCATGAACACTGAAGCTTTCTTT.

Here the CDR3 DNA reads TGTGCCAGCAGCACAGGGACCGCAAGCTCTGGAAACACCATATATTTT. It is translated as CASSTGTASSGNTIYF. V and J are TRBV7-2 and TRBJ1-3, with D possibly being TRBD1 (6 bases). Trimming stripped 5 bases from V and 0 bases from J, with 14 bases between. CDR1 is SGHTA, CDR2 FQGNSA, per germline. This CDR3 contains 16 residues.

This chain joins TRBV10-1 and TRBJ2-1, with D possibly TRBD2 on 8 matching bases. There are 15 residues in the CDR3. Germline CDR1 is WNHNN and CDR2 is SYGVQD (reference sequence). Trimming cost V 0 bases and J 7 bases, with 13 bases left between them. CDR3 coding DNA: TGCGCCAGCAGTGAGTCGGTAGCGGGACAGAATGAGCAGTTCTTC. Its translation is CASSESVAGQNEQFF.